This TCR beta chain was obtained from a study of OX40 agonist ivuxolimab in advanced cancers. General study findings and limits: Dose levels from 0.1 to 3.0 mg/kg saw CD4+ and CD8+ blood T cells expand clonally by week 6.

Method: immunoSEQ multiplex PCR; TCRdb's copy keeps in-frame clones and lacks some. The sample holds 70,000 or so clones, roughly nine tenths seen once. To note about this clone: Its antigen is currently unknown.

There are 15 residues in the CDR3. V trimming: 0 bases; J trimming: 12 bases; junction bases outside the gene matches: 9. Germline loops: CDR1 SGHVS, CDR2 FQNEAQ. The source is an adult with an advanced solid tumor such as melanoma, head and neck, liver or kidney cancer. The genes are TRBV7-8 and TRBJ2-1; TRBD1 aligns across 9 bases. Source: CD4+ or CD8+ T cells sorted from blood, taken in a trial of the OX40 agonist ivuxolimab. The CDR3 DNA reads as TGTGCCAGCAGCTTAGCCCCGGGACAGGGAGTTTGGCAGTTCTTC. Translation: CASSLAPGQGVWQFF. The full variable domain, rest sourced from reference TRBV7-8 and TRBJ2-1, is GAGVSQSPRYKVAKRGQDVALRCDPISGHVSLFWYQQALGQGPEFLTYFQNEAQLDKSGLPSDRFFAERPEGSVSTLKIQRTQQEDSAVYLCASSLAPGQGVWQFFGPGTRLTVL.